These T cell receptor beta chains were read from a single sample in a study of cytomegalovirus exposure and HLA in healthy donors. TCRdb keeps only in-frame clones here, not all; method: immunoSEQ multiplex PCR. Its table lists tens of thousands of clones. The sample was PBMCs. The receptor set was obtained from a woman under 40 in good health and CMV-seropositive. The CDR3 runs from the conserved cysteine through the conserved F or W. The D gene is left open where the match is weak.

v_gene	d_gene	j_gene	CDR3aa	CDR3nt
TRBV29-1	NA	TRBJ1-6	CSAQWGGPNSPLHF	TGCAGCGCTCAGTGGGGGGGCCCCAATTCACCCCTCCACTTT
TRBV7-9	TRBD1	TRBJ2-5	CASSPWDSSQETQYF	TGTGCCAGCAGCCCCTGGGACAGTTCACAAGAGACCCAGTACTTC
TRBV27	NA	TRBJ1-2	CASSLSTGSRGYTF	TGTGCCAGCAGTCTATCCACAGGGTCGCGTGGCTACACCTTC
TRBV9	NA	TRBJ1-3	CASSVDPLDTRSGNTIYF	TGTGCCAGCAGCGTAGACCCCCTGGACACCCGCTCTGGAAACACCATATATTTT
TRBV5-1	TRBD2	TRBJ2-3	CASSPGLAGGTSSTDTQYF	TGCGCCAGCAGCCCGGGACTAGCGGGGGGTACGTCTAGCACAGATACGCAGTATTTT
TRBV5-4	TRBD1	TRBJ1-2	CASSRGTDYYGYTF	TGTGCCAGCAGCCGGGGGACAGATTACTATGGCTACACCTTC
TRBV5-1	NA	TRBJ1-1	CASSLAPTGAVVNTEAFF	TGCGCCAGCAGCTTGGCCCCGACAGGAGCCGTCGTGAACACTGAAGCTTTCTTT
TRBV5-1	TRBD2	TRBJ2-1	CASSGGASYNEQFF	TGCGCCAGTAGCGGGGGGGCCTCCTACAATGAGCAGTTCTTC
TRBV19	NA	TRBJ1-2	CASSIEEGAGGYTF	TGTGCCAGTAGTATTGAGGAGGGCGCCGGTGGCTACACCTTC
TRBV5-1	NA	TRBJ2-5	CASSLAGDGETQYF	TGCGCCAGCAGCTTGGCGGGGGACGGAGAGACCCAGTACTTC